A selection of T cell receptor beta chains follows, all from one sample in a study of blood T cell repertoires in COVID-19. Clones were read by immunoSEQ multiplex PCR, and TCRdb kept only the in-frame ones, dropping some. The sample lists roughly 220,000 clones; roughly four fifths were seen once. The specimen was peripheral blood. The origin of the receptors is a woman of 80 years or more with COVID-19, enrolled during active disease. The CDR3 runs from the conserved cysteine through the conserved F or W. The D gene is left open where the match is weak. The size entry is marked missing in some rows and otherwise reads once, few, many or a size class.

v_call	j_call	clone_size	d_call	cdr3_nt	cdr3_aa
TRBV5-1	TRBJ1-1	NA	NA	TGCGCCAGCAGATATCAGGAGAACACTGAAGCTTTCTTT	CASRYQENTEAFF
TRBV28	TRBJ1-4	NA	NA	TGTGCCAGCAGTTCCGCTAATGAAAAACTGTTTTTT	CASSSANEKLFF
TRBV25-1	TRBJ2-2	NA	TRBD2	TGTGCCAGCAGTAAAGCGGGAGCCGGGGAGCTGTTTTTT	CASSKAGAGELFF
TRBV2	TRBJ1-2	NA	TRBD1	TGTGCCAGCAGGTCAGGGGGCGGAAATGGCTACACCTTC	CASRSGGGNGYTF
TRBV7-9	TRBJ1-5	few	TRBD1	TGTGCCAGCAGCCGGGGACAGGGGGATCAGCCCCAGCATTTT	CASSRGQGDQPQHF
TRBV28	TRBJ2-7	once	TRBD1	TGTGCCAGCAGTCCATTCCCCCGGGACAGCTTCCTAGTGGGCGTTTACGAGCAGTACTTC	CASSPFPRDSFLVGVYEQYF
TRBV9	TRBJ1-4	NA	NA	TGTGCCAGCAGCGTCGACACCAACGGGAAAAAACTGTTTTTT	CASSVDTNGKKLFF
TRBV12-5	TRBJ1-1	NA	NA	TGTGCTAGTCAGGGCCCCTGGAACACTGAAGCTTTCTTT	CASQGPWNTEAFF
TRBV18	TRBJ1-2	few	TRBD1	TGTGCCAGCTCGCCCACAGGGGGCCAGGGCTATGGCTACACCTTC	CASSPTGGQGYGYTF
TRBV3-1/TRBV3-2	TRBJ2-2	NA	TRBD2	TGTGCCAGCAGCCAGGGACTAGCGGGGGCCGCGAACACCGGGGAGCTGTTTTTT	CASSQGLAGAANTGELFF
TRBV7-9	TRBJ2-7	NA	NA	TGTGCCAGCAGCTTAGAAGCGGCCCAGTACTTC	CASSLEAAQYF
TRBV30	TRBJ2-1	NA	TRBD1	TGTGCCTGGAGTGTACTAGGGGCAGGGGGCTACAATGAGCAGTTCTTC	CAWSVLGAGGYNEQFF
TRBV5-1	TRBJ2-7	NA	TRBD1	TGCGCCAGCAGCCAGGGGGCAGGGGAGCAGTACTTC	CASSQGAGEQYF
TRBV5-1	TRBJ2-1	NA	TRBD2	TGCGCCAGCAGCTTGCCCACTAGCGGGGGGAACAATGAGCAGTTCTTC	CASSLPTSGGNNEQFF
TRBV6-5	TRBJ1-6	NA	NA	TGTGCCAGCAGTTACGGTCCAACCCGCGATCCCCTCCACTTT	CASSYGPTRDPLHF
TRBV2	TRBJ1-5	NA	TRBD1	TGTGCCAGCAGTACACAGGGGAATAGCAATCAGCCCCAGCATTTT	CASSTQGNSNQPQHF
TRBV19	TRBJ2-4	NA	NA	TGTGCCAGTAGCTACTTGACAGCGCCGATGGAGTACTTC	CASSYLTAPMEYF
TRBV7-2	TRBJ1-1	NA	NA	TGTGCCAGCAGCTCTAGCAGGTACCTGAACACTGAAGCTTTCTTT	CASSSSRYLNTEAFF
TRBV12-3/TRBV12-4	TRBJ2-1	NA	NA	TGTGCCAGCAGCACAAGAGGTGAGCAGTTCTTC	CASSTRGEQFF
TRBV6-5	TRBJ1-5	NA	NA	TGTGCCAGCAGCCAACAGCGCAATCAGCCCCAGCATTTT	CASSQQRNQPQHF
TRBV2	TRBJ1-4	few	TRBD1	TGTGCCAGCCTGAGCAGATGGATTGACAGGGCTAATGAAAAACTGTTTTTT	CASLSRWIDRANEKLFF
TRBV5-4	TRBJ1-2	NA	TRBD1	TGTGCCAGCAGCTTGGTGGGGACAGGATATGGCTACACCTTC	CASSLVGTGYGYTF
TRBV19	TRBJ2-1	NA	NA	TGTGCCAGTAGTTACAGGCCTGGCGGCTACAATGAGCAGTTCTTC	CASSYRPGGYNEQFF
TRBV7-2	TRBJ2-3	once	TRBD1	TGTGCCAGCAGCTTGAATACAGGGGGCAGTAAAGATACGCAGTATTTT	CASSLNTGGSKDTQYF
TRBV6-6	TRBJ2-7	NA	NA	TGTGCCACGGATGAGGGAGGCGAGCAGTACTTC	CATDEGGEQYF
TRBV2	TRBJ1-6	NA	TRBD1	TGTGCCAGCAGTGAGTACACAGGGGGCGATTCACCCCTCCACTTT	CASSEYTGGDSPLHF
TRBV28	TRBJ2-5	NA	TRBD1	TGTGCCAGCAGCCGGGACAGGGGGCGGCAAGAGACCCAGTACTTC	CASSRDRGRQETQYF
TRBV9	TRBJ2-3	NA	NA	TGTGCCAGCAGCCCTGACGGGTTATACACAGATACGCAGTATTTT	CASSPDGLYTDTQYF
TRBV9	TRBJ2-7	NA	TRBD1	TGTGCCAGCAGCGTACGATCAGGGGGCTTGGACGAGCAGTACTTC	CASSVRSGGLDEQYF
TRBV12-3/TRBV12-4	TRBJ2-3	NA	NA	TGTGCCAGCAGTTTCCGGGAAGATACGCAGTATTTT	CASSFREDTQYF
TRBV28	TRBJ1-2	NA	TRBD1	TGTGCCAGCAGCCCAGGAGGGACAGGGGGCTCTGGCTATGGCTACACCTTC	CASSPGGTGGSGYGYTF
TRBV7-2	TRBJ1-2	NA	TRBD1	TGTGCCAGCAGCTTGAGTCGACAGGGGGGTGGCTACACCTTC	CASSLSRQGGGYTF
TRBV7-6	TRBJ2-1	NA	NA	TGTGCCAGCAGCTTATACCCTCCCCGGACAGCCGGGTACAATGAGCAGTTCTTC	CASSLYPPRTAGYNEQFF
TRBV7-2	TRBJ2-1	NA	TRBD2	TGTGCCAGCAGACGGCGGGGGTCTTACAATGAGCAGTTCTTC	CASRRRGSYNEQFF
TRBV7-2	TRBJ2-3	NA	TRBD2	TGTGCCAGCAGCGGGACTAGCCCCACAGATACGCAGTATTTT	CASSGTSPTDTQYF
TRBV25-1	TRBJ2-1	few	TRBD2	TGTGCCAGCAGTGAATATGGCGGGAGGGCCGGTGAGGATGAGCAGTTCTTC	CASSEYGGRAGEDEQFF
TRBV18	TRBJ1-1	NA	NA	TGTGCCAGCTCCGCGGTCCCGAACACTGAAGCTTTCTTT	CASSAVPNTEAFF
TRBV2	TRBJ2-7	NA	TRBD2	TGTGCCAGCAAAAGGGAAGCGGGAGGGATGGGCGAGCAGTACTTC	CASKREAGGMGEQYF
TRBV24-1	TRBJ1-3	NA	NA	TGTGCCACCAGCAGGTCTGATTCTGGAAACACCATATATTTT	CATSRSDSGNTIYF
TRBV24-1	TRBJ2-5	NA	TRBD1	TGTGCCACCAGTGATACCGGGACAGGGGGGCAAGAGACCCAGTACTTC	CATSDTGTGGQETQYF
TRBV6-1	TRBJ2-7	NA	NA	TGTGCCAGCAGTGAAGAGGGGGGGTCGCCCTACGAGCAGTACTTC	CASSEEGGSPYEQYF
TRBV30	TRBJ2-7	NA	TRBD2	TGTGCCTGGACTAGCGGGGACGAGGGGTACGAGCAGTACTTC	CAWTSGDEGYEQYF
TRBV18	TRBJ2-3	NA	NA	TGTGCCAGCTCACCACCGAACAGGGTCGTGAGCACAGATACGCAGTATTTT	CASSPPNRVVSTDTQYF
TRBV19	TRBJ1-3	NA	NA	TGTGCCAGTAGACAGGGTCGAACTCTGGGAAACACCATATATTTT	CASRQGRTLGNTIYF
TRBV10-1	TRBJ2-2	NA	NA	TGCGCCAGCAGATCAGGGGATGGCACCGGGGAGCTGTTTTTT	CASRSGDGTGELFF
TRBV20-1	TRBJ2-7	NA	NA	TGCAGTGCTAGTAGCGCCGAGCAGTACTTC	CSASSAEQYF
TRBV29-1	TRBJ2-4	NA	TRBD2	TGCAGCGTTGGAGCGGGGGGCCAAGGGGACATTCAGTACTTC	CSVGAGGQGDIQYF
TRBV14	TRBJ2-4	NA	NA	TGTGCCAGCAGCCAAGAACCGAACCCGAGGGAAAACATTCAGTACTTC	CASSQEPNPRENIQYF
TRBV7-2	TRBJ2-2	NA	NA	TGTGCCAGCAGCTTAAGTATGCGGAACACCGGGGAGCTGTTTTTT	CASSLSMRNTGELFF
TRBV7-9	TRBJ2-2	NA	TRBD2	TGTGCCAGCAGCTTAGAACTAGCGGTCACCGGGGAGCTGTTTTTT	CASSLELAVTGELFF
TRBV5-1	TRBJ1-3	NA	NA	TGCGCCAGCAGCTTGGCCAACGGGGGGAAGAACTCTGGAAACACCATATATTTT	CASSLANGGKNSGNTIYF
TRBV5-1	TRBJ1-2	NA	TRBD1	TGCGCCAGCAGCCTCGGGACAGGGTTCTATGGCTACACCTTC	CASSLGTGFYGYTF
TRBV28	TRBJ2-2	NA	NA	TGTGCCAGCAGACTCGGTCTCACCGGGGAGCTGTTTTTT	CASRLGLTGELFF
TRBV2	TRBJ2-3	NA	NA	TGTGCCAGCAGGACCGGACAGACGGACACAGATACGCAGTATTTT	CASRTGQTDTDTQYF
TRBV2	TRBJ1-1	NA	NA	TGTGCCAGCAGACAGAACATGGGTGAAGCTTTCTTT	CASRQNMGEAFF
TRBV5-1	TRBJ1-1	few	TRBD1	TGCGCCAGCAGCCTCCAGACAGGGGCTAACACTGAAGCTTTCTTT	CASSLQTGANTEAFF
TRBV3-1/TRBV3-2	TRBJ1-2	NA	TRBD1	TGTGCCAGCAGCCAAAGAGACAGGGGGCTTGGCTACACCTTC	CASSQRDRGLGYTF